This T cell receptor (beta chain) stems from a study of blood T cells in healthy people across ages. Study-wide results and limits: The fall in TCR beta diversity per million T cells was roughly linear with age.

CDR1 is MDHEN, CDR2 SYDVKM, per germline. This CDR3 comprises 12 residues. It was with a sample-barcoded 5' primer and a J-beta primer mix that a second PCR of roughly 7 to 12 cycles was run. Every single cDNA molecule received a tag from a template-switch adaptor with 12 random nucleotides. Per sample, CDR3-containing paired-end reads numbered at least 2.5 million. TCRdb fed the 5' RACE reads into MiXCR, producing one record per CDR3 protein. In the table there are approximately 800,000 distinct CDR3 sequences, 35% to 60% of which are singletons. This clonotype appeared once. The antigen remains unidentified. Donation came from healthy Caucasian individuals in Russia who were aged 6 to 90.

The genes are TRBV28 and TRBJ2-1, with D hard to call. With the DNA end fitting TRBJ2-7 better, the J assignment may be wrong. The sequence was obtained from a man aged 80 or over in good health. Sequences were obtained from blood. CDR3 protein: CASSLLRSEQYF. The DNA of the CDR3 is TGTGCCAGCAGTTTATTGCGTAGCGAGCAGTACTTC.